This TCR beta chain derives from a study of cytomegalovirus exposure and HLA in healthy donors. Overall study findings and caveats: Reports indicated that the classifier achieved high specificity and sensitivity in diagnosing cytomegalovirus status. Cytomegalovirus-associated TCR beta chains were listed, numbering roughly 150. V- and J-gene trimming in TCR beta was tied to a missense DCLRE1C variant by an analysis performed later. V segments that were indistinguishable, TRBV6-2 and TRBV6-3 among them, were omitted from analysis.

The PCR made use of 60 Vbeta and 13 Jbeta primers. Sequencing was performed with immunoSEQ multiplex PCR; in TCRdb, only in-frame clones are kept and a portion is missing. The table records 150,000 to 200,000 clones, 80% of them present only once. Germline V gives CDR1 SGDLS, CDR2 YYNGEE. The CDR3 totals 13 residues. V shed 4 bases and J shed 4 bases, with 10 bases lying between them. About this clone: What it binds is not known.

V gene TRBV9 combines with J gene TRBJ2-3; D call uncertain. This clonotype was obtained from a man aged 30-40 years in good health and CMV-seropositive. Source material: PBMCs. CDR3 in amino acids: CASSTWLADTQYF. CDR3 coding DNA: TGTGCCAGCAGCACCTGGCTCGCAGATACGCAGTATTTT.